The clone carrying this T cell receptor (beta chain) was seen a handful of times. Other DNA sequences in this specimen translate into the identical CDR3. The CDR3 has 13 residues. Germline lookup yields CDR1 SGHRS and CDR2 YFSETQ. V was cut by 3 bases and J by 1 base, with 7 bases left in between. The method was immunoSEQ multiplex PCR; TCRdb's version includes in-frame clones alone and lacks a portion of them. The sample yields under 150,000 clones, 75% to 85% seen once. This entry is derived from a study of T cell responses to AZD1222 COVID-19 vaccine. The receptor comes from an adult in good health. The sample in question was peripheral blood, obtained on day 0 of MenACWY control vaccination. The chain carries TRBV5-1 and TRBJ1-1; tentative D call: TRBD1 (6 bases). This chain's CDR3 is CASSSGQNTEAFF. The CDR3 DNA is TGCGCCAGCAGCTCGGGACAGAACACTGAAGCTTTCTTT.